This T cell receptor beta chain was sequenced for a study of shared clonotypes between healthy human individuals. General study points: Four donors shared 4.5% to 6.5% of their naive CD4 clonotypes.

Selected positively for CCR7 and CD45RO-negative, naive CD8 cells excluded terminally differentiated effector memory CD45RA+ cells. The germline V and J ends were trimmed by 4 bases and 5 bases, with 28 bases remaining between them. This CDR3 region has 19 residues. CDR1 is MNHNS, CDR2 SASEGT, per germline. On this clone itself: The antigen is unknown.

The deep-level immunoSEQ assay was used. Measured with immunoSEQ multiplex PCR; TCRdb has only the in-frame clones, and not every one. The sample gives about 2 million clones, 85% to 95% of which show up once; roughly 1% is in the top ten. The receptor comes from a man in his late teens or twenties in good health. The material sequenced was naive CD8+ T cells sorted from blood. This chain connects TRBV6-1 to TRBJ2-3, with D perhaps being TRBD1 or TRBD2 (5 bases each). CDR3 region: CASSGDSLAPATWEDTQYF. CDR3 sequence (DNA): TGTGCCAGCAGTGGTGACAGTCTAGCACCAGCAACATGGGAAGATACGCAGTATTTT.